The rows below give T cell receptor beta chains drawn from one sample of a study of immune characterization of retroperitoneal liposarcoma. TCRdb processed the PCR reads anew with MiXCR; each CDR3 protein has one entry. Of around 2,000 distinct CDR3 sequences in the sample, less than 30% were seen once. The sequencing sample was made of tumor tissue. The receptors shown here come from a female donor with retroperitoneal liposarcoma. The CDR3 runs from the conserved cysteine through the conserved F or W. D genes are given only for firm matches. Some rows mark clone size as missing; the rest say once, few, many or name a class of expanded clone.

TRBV7-2	few	TRBD2	TRBJ2-1	TGTGCCAGCAGCTTAATGAGCGGGGGGTACAATGAGCAGTTCTTC	CASSLMSGGYNEQFF
TRBV7-6	-	-	TRBJ2-1	TGTGCCAACAGCTTGGGGGCAGGGGCAAACGAGCAGTTCTTC	CANSLGAGANEQFF
TRBV6-1	once	-	TRBJ2-1	TGTGCCAGCAGCTTTGACGGGCCCTACAATGAGCAGTTCTTC	CASSFDGPYNEQFF
TRBV6-5	medium-sized	-	TRBJ2-1	TGTGCCAGCAGTTACTCGGCCCAAGAGACCCAGTTCTTC	CASSYSAQETQFF
TRBV7-2	few	TRBD2	TRBJ2-1	TGTGCCAGCAGCCCATCTAGCGGGAGGGCCTACGAGCAGTTCTTC	CASSPSSGRAYEQFF
TRBV7-3	large	TRBD2	TRBJ2-3	TGTGCCAGCAGCAAAGTAGCGGGGGGACCTAGCACAGATACGCAGTATTTT	CASSKVAGGPSTDTQYF
TRBV12-3/TRBV12-4	few	TRBD2	TRBJ2-1	TGTGCCAGCAGCCGCAGGCGGGGTAGCGGGAGATACGAGCAGTTCTTC	CASSRRRGSGRYEQFF
TRBV7-2	-	-	TRBJ2-3	TGTGCCAGCAGCTTAGTATTCGCAGATACGCAGTATTTT	CASSLVFADTQYF
TRBV11-2	few	TRBD2	TRBJ2-3	TGTGCCAGCAGTACAGCGGGGGTTTCTTACACGGATACGCAGTATTTT	CASSTAGVSYTDTQYF
TRBV6-1	medium-sized	-	TRBJ2-4	TGTGCCAGCAGTCCTCTGGATAGAAGCAAAAACATTCAGTACTTC	CASSPLDRSKNIQYF
TRBV6-1	few	-	TRBJ2-3	TGTGCCAGCAGTGAACCCAGGGGGGATCTCACAGATACGCAGTATTTT	CASSEPRGDLTDTQYF
TRBV7-3	few	TRBD2	TRBJ2-7	TGTGCCAGCAGCTTAACGGGACTTGACGAGGCGGGAGGGCCCTACGAGCAGTACTTC	CASSLTGLDEAGGPYEQYF
TRBV19	-	-	TRBJ2-4	TGTGCCAGTAGTCTAGGGACAACGCGAGACATTCAGTACTTC	CASSLGTTRDIQYF
TRBV6-1	-	TRBD2	TRBJ2-1	TGTGCCAGCAGCTTTAGCGGGAGGGCCGTCGATGAGCAGTTCTTC	CASSFSGRAVDEQFF
TRBV4-1	many	TRBD2	TRBJ2-2	TGCGCCAGCAGCCAAGACCCGGGAGGGGACACCGGGGAGCTGTTTTTT	CASSQDPGGDTGELFF
TRBV6-2/TRBV6-3	-	-	TRBJ2-1	TGTGCCAGCAGCCTGCGTACGGGAGACTACAATGAGCAGTTCTTC	CASSLRTGDYNEQFF
TRBV7-6	medium-sized	TRBD2	TRBJ2-1	TGTGCCAGCAGCTTAGAGGTGGTTCTAGCGGAACAGTTCTTC	CASSLEVVLAEQFF
TRBV27	large	-	TRBJ2-1	TGTGCCAGCAGTTGGGACGGAGAGAACAATGAGCAGTTCTTC	CASSWDGENNEQFF
TRBV6-1	-	-	TRBJ1-4	TGTGCCAGCACGGGGGGGGGGCTGGGTGAAAAACTGTTTTTT	CASTGGGLGEKLFF
TRBV6-1	large	TRBD2	TRBJ2-1	TGTGCCAGCAAATCACTAGCGGGAGGGCCGGGTGAGAAGTACTTC	CASKSLAGGPGEKYF
TRBV2	few	-	TRBJ2-2	TGTGCCAGCCGACGGCTTTTGGCCGGGGAGCTGTTTTTT	CASRRLLAGELFF
TRBV12-3/TRBV12-4	few	TRBD2	TRBJ2-7	TGTGCCAGCATGCGAGCGGGAGCCTACGAGCAGTACTTC	CASMRAGAYEQYF